This TCR beta chain was recorded in a study of blood T cell repertoires in COVID-19. At the level of the study: The United States, Italy and Spain supplied acute and convalescent COVID-19 samples.

How the authors handled the data: It was from reference gene primer amplification that nucleated cell counts were estimated. TCRdb's copy holds only in-frame clones and misses some; the assay was immunoSEQ multiplex PCR. V, J and clone size reflect that table, while D and trimming were determined from the DNA. The profile covers roughly 45,000 clones, with about 84% appearing a single time and over 4.5% taken by the ten largest. From germline, CDR1 is LGHDT and CDR2 YNNKEL (reference sequence). The CDR3 loop spans 16 amino acids. V was shortened by 4 bases and J by 1 base, with 16 bases between the two germline ends.

The J gene is TRBJ1-1, the V gene TRBV3-1 (or the pseudogene TRBV3-2), with a tentative D call TRBD1 (5 bases). Sequencing used peripheral blood. The TCR originated in an older woman with acute or convalescent COVID-19. CDR3 region: CASSPRRGGRNTEAFF. DNA for the CDR3: TGTGCCAGCAGCCCACGGCGGGGGGGACGGAACACTGAAGCTTTCTTT.